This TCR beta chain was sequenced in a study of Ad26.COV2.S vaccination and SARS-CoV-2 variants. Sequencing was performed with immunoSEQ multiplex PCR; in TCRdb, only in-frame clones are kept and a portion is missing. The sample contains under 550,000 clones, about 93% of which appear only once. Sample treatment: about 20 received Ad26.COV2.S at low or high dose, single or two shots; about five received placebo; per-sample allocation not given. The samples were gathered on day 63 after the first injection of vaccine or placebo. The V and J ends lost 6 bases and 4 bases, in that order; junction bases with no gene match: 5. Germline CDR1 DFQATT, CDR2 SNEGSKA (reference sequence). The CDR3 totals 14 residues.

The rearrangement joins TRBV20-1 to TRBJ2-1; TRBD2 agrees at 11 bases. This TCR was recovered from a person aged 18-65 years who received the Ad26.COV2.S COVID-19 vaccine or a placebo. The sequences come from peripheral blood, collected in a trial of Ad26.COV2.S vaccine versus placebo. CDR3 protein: CSASSGRGYNEQFF. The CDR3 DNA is TGCAGTGCGAGTAGCGGGAGGGGATACAATGAGCAGTTCTTC.